What follows are 30 T cell receptor beta chains derived from one specimen sequenced in a study of cytomegalovirus exposure and HLA in healthy donors. The PCR was carried out with 60 Vbeta primers and 13 Jbeta primers. Repertoires were generated with immunoSEQ multiplex PCR, while TCRdb's copy carries only in-frame clones and drops some. The clone table shows 110,000 to 150,000 clones, with the ten largest holding approximately 1%. The specimen was PBMCs. The source of these receptors is a male donor in good health and CMV-seronegative.

This chain joins TRBV30 and TRBJ1-1, with D perhaps matching TRBD1 (6 bases). The V end was cut by 4 bases, the J end by 1 base, with 16 bases between. Per germline, CDR1 GTSNPN and CDR2 SVGIG (reference sequence). The CDR3 spans 15 residues. DNA of the CDR3: TGTGCCTGGAACATTTGGGGGGGCGGGAACACTGAAGCTTTCTTT. It codes for CAWNIWGGGNTEAFF.

The V call is TRBV4-2, the J call TRBJ2-3; 14 nucleotides align to TRBD2. Germline lookup yields CDR1 LGHNA and CDR2 YNFKEQ. The CDR3 totals 18 residues. Trimming cost V 4 bases and J 0 bases; bases outside gene matches: 6. The CDR3 bases are TGTGCCAGCAGCCCCGGACTAGCGGGGGGAACTAGCACAGATACGCAGTATTTT. As protein: CASSPGLAGGTSTDTQYF.

This sequence joins TRBV28 and TRBJ1-2, with D possibly being TRBD1 (5 bases). Trimming removed 6 bases from V and 4 bases from J, with 21 bases in between. Germline V gene sequence: CDR1 MDHEN, CDR2 SYDVKM. The CDR3 sequence is 16 residues long. The DNA of the CDR3 is TGTGCCAGCAGGTCACAGGCTTTGGTGGGGTTCTATGGCTACACCTTC. It is translated as CASRSQALVGFYGYTF.

The V and J genes are TRBV18 and TRBJ2-7; TRBD2 is a possible D gene (5 bases). The germline gives CDR1 KGHSH, CDR2 LQKENI. Trimming took off 0 bases at V and 2 bases at J, with 11 bases between the two ends. The CDR3 loop spans 15 amino acids. CDR3 coding DNA: TGTGCCAGCTCACCACCGAGGGCAGCCCCCTACGAGCAGTACTTC. Its translation: CASSPPRAAPYEQYF.

The genes are TRBV4-1 and TRBJ1-1; no firm D call. Trimming took off 0 bases at V and 3 bases at J, with 11 bases between the two ends. From germline, CDR1 is MGHRA and CDR2 YSYEKL. The CDR3 is 15 amino acids. The CDR3 sequence is CASSQDPGVYTEAFF. The CDR3 coding sequence is TGCGCCAGCAGCCAAGATCCCGGGGTGTACACTGAAGCTTTCTTT.

The chain recombines TRBV7-2 with TRBJ2-4; D is unresolved. The CDR3 totals 13 residues. Trimming stripped 1 base from V and 9 bases from J, with 10 bases between. CDR1 is SGHTA, CDR2 FQGNSA, per germline. CDR3 in DNA: TGTGCCAGCAGCTTAGACAACCCTGCCATTCAGTACTTC. Protein: CASSLDNPAIQYF.

The chain recombines TRBV6-1 with TRBJ2-5; 8 nucleotides match TRBD2. Germline-derived CDR1 and CDR2 are MNHNS and SASEGT. This CDR3 is 15 amino acids long. The V and J ends lost 4 bases and 2 bases, in that order; junction bases with no gene match: 6. The chain's CDR3 is CASSVLAGTQETQYF. CDR3 nucleotide sequence: TGTGCCAGCAGTGTATTAGCGGGAACGCAAGAGACCCAGTACTTC.

For the CDR3, the DNA is TGCAGTGCTAATAGGGGATCGGGCTACACCTTC. It translates to CSANRGSGYTF. The rearrangement uses TRBV20-1 and TRBJ1-2, with D maybe TRBD1 (5 bases). This CDR3 spans 11 amino acids. Germline values: CDR1 DFQATT, CDR2 SNEGSKA (reference sequence). Between the trimmed V and J ends, which lost 4 bases and 8 bases, there was a span of 11 bases.

This sequence joins TRBV20-1 and TRBJ2-1, with D uncertain. CDR3 size: 11 residues. V gave up 5 bases and J gave up 8 bases, with 10 bases separating them. Germline-derived CDR1 and CDR2 are DFQATT and SNEGSKA (reference sequence). DNA of the CDR3: TGCAGTGCTTCCGGCCGGGATGAGCAGTTCTTC. Its translation is CSASGRDEQFF.

The chain uses TRBV29-1 and TRBJ2-7; 8 bases are shared with TRBD1. Germline values: CDR1 SQVTM, CDR2 ANQGSEA. This CDR3 has 13 residues. J gave up 5 bases and V 7 bases, and 10 bases lay outside the gene matches. The CDR3 sequence is CSASGQVLDEQYF. The CDR3 nucleotides are TGCAGCGCTTCGGGACAGGTGTTGGACGAGCAGTACTTC.

The chain employs TRBV7-7 and TRBJ2-5, with 7 bases matching TRBD1. The CDR3 has 16 residues. V shed 6 bases and J 0 bases; nucleotides not matched to a gene: 10. Germline V CDR1 and CDR2: SSHAT, FNYEAQ (reference sequence). This chain's CDR3 is CASSHRWGTDQETQYF. The CDR3 DNA follows: TGTGCCAGCAGTCACCGCTGGGGGACAGACCAAGAGACCCAGTACTTC.

V and J are TRBV30 and TRBJ2-2, with D possibly TRBD1 on 6 matching bases. V dropped 1 base and J dropped 9 bases, with 12 bases sitting between them. The CDR3 runs to 13 residues. The germline CDR1 and CDR2 sequences are GTSNPN and SVGIG (reference sequence). This CDR3 reads CAWSGAGAWELFF. The CDR3 bases are TGTGCCTGGAGTGGTGCAGGGGCTTGGGAGCTGTTTTTT. Full variable domain (remainder filled in from reference TRBV30 and TRBJ2-2): SQTIHQWPATLVQPVGSPLSLECTVEGTSNPNLYWYRQAAGRGLQLLFYSVGIGQISSEVPQNLSASRPQDRQFILSSKKLLLSDSGFYLCAWSGAGAWELFFGEGSRLTVL.

The chain carries TRBV4-3 and TRBJ2-3, with 12 bases identical to TRBD2. The junction had 4 bases not matched to a gene; V was cut back by 1 base and J by 2 bases. The CDR3 spans 17 residues. Germline CDR1 LGHNA, CDR2 YSLEER. The CDR3, as DNA: TGCGCCAGCAGCCAAGGGCTAGCGGGGGGGCCCACAGATACGCAGTATTTT. Residues: CASSQGLAGGPTDTQYF.

This chain uses TRBV29-1 with TRBJ2-3; D gene uncertain. CDR3 size: 13 residues. The germline gives CDR1 SQVTM, CDR2 ANQGSEA. The V end lost 4 bases, the J end lost 3 bases, and 11 bases lay between the germline ends. The CDR3: CSVAPPGTDTQYF. CDR3 in DNA: TGCAGCGTTGCACCCCCAGGAACAGATACGCAGTATTTT.

The chain recombines TRBV6-5 with TRBJ1-2; a possible D gene is TRBD1 (5 bases). With 2 bases removed from V and 5 bases from J, the gap between germline ends came to 6 bases. The germline V gene has CDR1 MNHEY and CDR2 SVGAGI. The CDR3 is made up of 12 amino acids. CDR3 region: CASSYAGYGYTF. The DNA of the CDR3 is TGTGCCAGCAGTTACGCAGGGTATGGCTACACCTTC.

This chain joins TRBV30 and TRBJ1-5; D gene unclear. CDR3 length equals 14 residues. V lost 0 bases to trimming and J lost 4 bases, with 10 bases between them. Looked up from germline, CDR1 is GTSNPN and CDR2 is SVGIG (reference sequence). The CDR3 is CAWSVERANQPQHF. The CDR3 region has the DNA TGTGCCTGGAGTGTAGAGAGGGCTAATCAGCCCCAGCATTTT.

The genes are TRBV7-2 and TRBJ1-2, with D maybe TRBD1 (5 bases). This CDR3 is 14 amino acids long. From germline, CDR1 is SGHTA and CDR2 FQGNSA. V lost 1 base, J lost 6 bases, and 12 bases lay in between. CDR3 region: CASSLGRESNGYTF. The CDR3 DNA sequence: TGTGCCAGCAGCTTAGGCAGGGAATCCAATGGCTACACCTTC.

The chain's CDR3 is CASSKGTNYGYTF. DNA for the CDR3: TGTGCCAGCAGTAAGGGGACTAACTATGGCTACACCTTC. The chain couples TRBV11-2 to TRBJ1-2, with D maybe TRBD1 (5 bases). The CDR3 is made up of 13 amino acids. Between the trimmed V and J ends, which lost 6 bases and 0 bases, there was a span of 8 bases. Germline values: CDR1 SGHAT, CDR2 FQNNGV.

The chain employs TRBV9 and TRBJ2-1, with 11 nucleotides matching TRBD2. Germline V gene sequence: CDR1 SGDLS, CDR2 YYNGEE. V lost 0 bases to trimming and J lost 3 bases; unmatched junction nucleotides: 5. This CDR3 has 17 amino acids. CDR3 sequence: CASSVATSGTRYNEQFF. The CDR3 DNA is TGTGCCAGCAGCGTAGCGACTAGCGGGACCCGCTACAATGAGCAGTTCTTC.

The V and J genes are TRBV5-1 and TRBJ2-5; D is possibly TRBD1 (6 bases). Gene TRBJ2-7 matches the end of the DNA better, so the J call may be wrong. CDR1 is SGHRS and CDR2 is YFSETQ in the germline V gene. CDR3 length: 13 residues. The CDR3 region has the DNA TGCGCCAGCAGCCTAGGACAGCCGTTCGAGCAGTACTTC. Its translation: CASSLGQPFEQYF.

The gene calls are TRBV10-3 and TRBJ2-7; perhaps TRBD1 as D (6 bases). Germline V gene sequence: CDR1 ENHRY, CDR2 SYGVKD. The ends were cut back, 0 bases at V and 4 bases at J, with 13 bases in the middle. The length of the CDR3 is 15 residues. The CDR3 DNA sequence: TGTGCCATCAGTGAGTCAGGGGGAATCGGGTACGAGCAGTACTTC. Translating it yields CAISESGGIGYEQYF.

The rearrangement joins TRBV6-1 to TRBJ1-1, with 7 nucleotides matching TRBD1. Per the germline V gene, CDR1 is MNHNS and CDR2 is SASEGT. The CDR3 is 13 residues long. The junction had 5 bases not matched to a gene; V was cut back by 6 bases and J by 4 bases. The CDR3 sequence is CASSAAGGTEAFF. The CDR3 DNA reads TGTGCCAGCAGCGCCGCAGGGGGCACTGAAGCTTTCTTT.

This chain links TRBV4-3 with TRBJ1-4; no clear D. CDR3 length equals 14 residues. The V gene's germline CDR1 is LGHNA and CDR2 YSLEER. V dropped 6 bases and J dropped 2 bases, with 10 bases sitting between them. The CDR3 coding sequence is TGCGCCAGCAGGGCCGCAGGCACTAATGAAAAACTGTTTTTT. Its translation: CASRAAGTNEKLFF.

This chain uses TRBV7-2 with TRBJ2-7; unclear D gene. Per the germline V gene, CDR1 is SGHTA and CDR2 is FQGNSA. V was pared by 5 bases and J by 2 bases, with 10 bases between. The CDR3 is 13 residues long. The DNA for the CDR3 is TGTGCCAGCAGCACAACAGCCCCCTACGAGCAGTACTTC. Residues: CASSTTAPYEQYF.

The V call is TRBV27, the J call TRBJ2-7; 7 nucleotides align to TRBD1. Germline V gene lookup returns CDR1 MNHEY and CDR2 SMNVEV (reference sequence). The CDR3 is 15 residues long. After removal of 5 bases from V and 3 bases from J, the junction contained 10 bases not matched to a gene. CDR3 coding DNA: TGTGCCAGCAGTACGACAGGGTTGATGGGCTACGAGCAGTACTTC. Protein: CASSTTGLMGYEQYF.

This chain links TRBV19 with TRBJ1-5; possibly TRBD1 for D (5 bases). Per germline, CDR1 LNHDA and CDR2 SQIVND (reference sequence). The CDR3 extends over 15 amino acids. V was trimmed by 3 bases and J by 6 bases, leaving 15 bases between them. The CDR3 loop reads CASSMGRGNRQPQHF. CDR3 in DNA: TGTGCCAGTAGTATGGGAAGGGGCAATCGTCAGCCCCAGCATTTT.

J is TRBJ2-2 and V is TRBV6-5; TRBD2 matches at 8 bases. This CDR3 has 15 residues. The germline gives CDR1 MNHEY, CDR2 SVGAGI. The V segment lost 6 bases and the J segment 0 bases; nucleotides outside the gene matches: 3. CDR3 nucleotide sequence: TGTGCCAGCAGCCGGGGACTAGCGAACACCGGGGAGCTGTTTTTT. Translation: CASSRGLANTGELFF.

V and J are TRBV5-5 and TRBJ2-2, with D possibly being TRBD2 (5 bases). V gave up 2 bases and J gave up 7 bases, with 9 bases separating them. Per the germline V gene, CDR1 is SGHKS and CDR2 is YYEKEE (reference sequence). The CDR3 runs to 13 residues. The DNA of the CDR3 is TGTGCCAGCAGCTTAGGAGGTAACGGGGAGCTGTTTTTT. Amino acids: CASSLGGNGELFF. Filled out from reference TRBV5-5 and TRBJ2-2, the complete variable domain reads DAGVTQSPTHLIKTRGQQVTLRCSPISGHKSVSWYQQVLGQGPQFIFQYYEKEERGRGNFPDRFSARQFPNYSSELNVNALLLGDSALYLCASSLGGNGELFFGEGSRLTVL.

The CDR3 nucleotides are TGTGCCAGCAGTTTATACCCACCCATTCCTAGCGGAGCGGAATACGAGCAGTACTTC. Its translation is CASSLYPPIPSGAEYEQYF. The V gene is TRBV27, the J gene TRBJ2-7; 7 nucleotides agree with TRBD2. The CDR3 has 19 residues. V gave up 1 base and J gave up 4 bases; unmatched junction bases: 19. Germline CDR1 reads MNHEY; CDR2 reads SMNVEV (reference sequence).

The chain employs TRBV7-9 and TRBJ1-1, with D perhaps TRBD1 (5 bases). Germline CDR1 and CDR2: SEHNR and FQNEAQ (reference sequence). The CDR3 spans 15 residues. Trimming shortened V by 2 bases and J by 5 bases, and 15 bases separated the two germline ends. The CDR3 sequence is CASSLPRRGMTEAFF. In DNA form, the CDR3 reads TGTGCCAGCAGCTTACCGAGAAGGGGAATGACTGAAGCTTTCTTT.